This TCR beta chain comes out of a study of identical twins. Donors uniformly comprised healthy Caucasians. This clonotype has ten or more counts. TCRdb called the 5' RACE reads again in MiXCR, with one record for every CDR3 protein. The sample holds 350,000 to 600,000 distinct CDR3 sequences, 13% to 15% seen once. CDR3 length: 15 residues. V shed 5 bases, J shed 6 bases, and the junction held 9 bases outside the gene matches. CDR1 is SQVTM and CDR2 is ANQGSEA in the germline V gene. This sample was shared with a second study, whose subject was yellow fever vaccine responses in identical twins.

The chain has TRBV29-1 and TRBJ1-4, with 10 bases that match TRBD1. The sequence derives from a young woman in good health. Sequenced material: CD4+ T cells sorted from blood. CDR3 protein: CSVSLSTGGDEKLFF. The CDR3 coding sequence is TGCAGCGTTTCCCTCTCGACAGGGGGCGATGAAAAACTGTTTTTT.